Sequencing of this T cell receptor beta chain was carried out in a study of OX40 agonist ivuxolimab in advanced cancers. Study-level information: Three patients had partial responses: one hepatocellular carcinoma, two cutaneous melanoma.

Whole-study findings and limits: Still undetermined is the antigen specificity of the expanded peripheral T cells. Low levels of normalized T-cell clonal expansion also appeared in some nonresponders. Relative to CD4+, CD8+ T cells held more expanded clones on average.

CDR1 and CDR2 from the germline V gene are MNHNS and SASEGT. With 1 base removed from V and 8 bases from J, the gap between germline ends came to 5 bases. CDR3 length: 12 residues. On this clone: The antigen remains undetermined.

The method was immunoSEQ multiplex PCR; TCRdb's version includes in-frame clones alone and lacks a portion of them. In the table there are tens of thousands of clones, 80% to 95% of which are singletons. The chain combines TRBV6-1 with TRBJ2-2; D is uncertain. This sequence originates from an adult with an advanced solid tumor such as melanoma, head and neck, liver or kidney cancer. The material was CD4+ or CD8+ T cells sorted from blood, obtained in a trial of the OX40 agonist ivuxolimab. The CDR3 sequence is CASSEGAGELFF. The CDR3 DNA sequence: TGTGCCAGCAGTGAAGGGGCAGGGGAGCTGTTTTTT.